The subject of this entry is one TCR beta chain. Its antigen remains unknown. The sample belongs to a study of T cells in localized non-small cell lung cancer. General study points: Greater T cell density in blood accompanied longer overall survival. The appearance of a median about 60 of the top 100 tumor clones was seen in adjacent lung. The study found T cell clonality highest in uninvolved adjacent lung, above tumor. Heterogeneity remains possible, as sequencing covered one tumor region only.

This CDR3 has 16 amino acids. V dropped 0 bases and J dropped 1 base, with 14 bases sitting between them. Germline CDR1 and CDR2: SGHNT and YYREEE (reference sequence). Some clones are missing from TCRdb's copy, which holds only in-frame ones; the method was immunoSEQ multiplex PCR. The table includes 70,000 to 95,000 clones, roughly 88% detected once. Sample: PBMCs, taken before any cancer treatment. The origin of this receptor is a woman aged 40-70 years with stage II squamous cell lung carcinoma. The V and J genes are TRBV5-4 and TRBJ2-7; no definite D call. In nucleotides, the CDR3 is TGTGCCAGCAGCTTGGCCGGCGTACAGAAGTCCTACGAGCAGTACTTC. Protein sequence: CASSLAGVQKSYEQYF. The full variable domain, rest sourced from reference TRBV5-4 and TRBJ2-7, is ETGVTQSPTHLIKTRGQQVTLRCSSQSGHNTVSWYQQALGQGPQFIFQYYREEENGRGNFPPRFSGLQFPNYSSELNVNALELDDSALYLCASSLAGVQKSYEQYFGPGTRLTVT.